This TCR beta chain appears in the sequencing data of a study of CD8 T cells in ankylosing spondylitis. The CDR3 runs to 11 residues. Germline values: CDR1 GTSNPN, CDR2 SVGIG (reference sequence). The ends lost 4 bases at V and 7 bases at J; junction bases unmatched: 3. Quantitative 5'-RACE with molecular barcodes produced the TCR beta libraries. From the 5' RACE reads, TCRdb called clonotypes with MiXCR, one entry per CDR3 protein. The sample shows around 210,000 distinct CDR3 sequences, roughly 8.2% of them seen only once. The TCR originated in a female donor with ankylosing spondylitis or in good health (not recorded which). The chain carries TRBV30 and TRBJ1-2; TRBD1 agrees at 7 bases. Input material: blood, either unsorted or a sorted T cell fraction (not recorded which). The DNA of the CDR3 is TGTGCCTGGAACAGGGGTAGTGGCTACACCTTC. Translated: CAWNRGSGYTF.